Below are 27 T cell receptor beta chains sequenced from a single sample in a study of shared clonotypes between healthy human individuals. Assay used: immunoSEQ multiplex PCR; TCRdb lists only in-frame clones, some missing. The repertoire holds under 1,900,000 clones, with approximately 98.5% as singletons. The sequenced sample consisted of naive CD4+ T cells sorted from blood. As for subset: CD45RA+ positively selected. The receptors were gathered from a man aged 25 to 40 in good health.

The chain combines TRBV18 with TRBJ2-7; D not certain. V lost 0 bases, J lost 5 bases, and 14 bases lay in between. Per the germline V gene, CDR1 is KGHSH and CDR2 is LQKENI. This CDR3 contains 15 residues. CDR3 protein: CASSPPQSTFHEQYF. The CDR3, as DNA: TGTGCCAGCTCACCACCGCAGTCTACTTTCCACGAGCAGTACTTC.

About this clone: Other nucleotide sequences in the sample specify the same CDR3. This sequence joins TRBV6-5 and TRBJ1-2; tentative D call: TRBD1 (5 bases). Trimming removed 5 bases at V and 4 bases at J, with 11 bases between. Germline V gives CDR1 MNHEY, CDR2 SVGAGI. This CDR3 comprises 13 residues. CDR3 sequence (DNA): TGTGCCAGCAGTAGCAGGGAGAGCTATGGCTACACCTTC. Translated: CASSSRESYGYTF.

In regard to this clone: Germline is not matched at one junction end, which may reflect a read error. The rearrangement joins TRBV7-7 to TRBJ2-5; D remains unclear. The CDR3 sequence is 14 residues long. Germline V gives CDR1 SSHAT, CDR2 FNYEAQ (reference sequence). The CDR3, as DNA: TGTGCTAGCAGCTTAGCAGGTGGCCAAGAGACCCAGTACTTC. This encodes CASSLAGGQETQYF. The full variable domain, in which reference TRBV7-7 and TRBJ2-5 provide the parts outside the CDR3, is GAGVSQSPRYKVTKRGQDVTLRCDPISSHATLYWYQQALGQGPEFLTYFNYEAQPDKSGLPSDRFSAERPEGSISTLTIQRTEQRDSAMYRCASSLAGGQETQYFGPGTRLLVL.

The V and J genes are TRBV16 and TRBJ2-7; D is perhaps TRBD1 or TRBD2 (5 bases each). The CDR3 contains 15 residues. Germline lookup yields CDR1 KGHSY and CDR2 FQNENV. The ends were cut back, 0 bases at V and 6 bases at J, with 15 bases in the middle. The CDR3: CASSQSRGWGGEQYF. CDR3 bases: TGTGCCAGCAGCCAATCGCGCGGGTGGGGCGGCGAGCAGTACTTC.

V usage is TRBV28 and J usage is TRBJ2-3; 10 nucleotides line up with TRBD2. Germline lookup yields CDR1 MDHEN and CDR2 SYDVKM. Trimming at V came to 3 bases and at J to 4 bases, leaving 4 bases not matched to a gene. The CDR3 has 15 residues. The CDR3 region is CASSLSLAGSDTQYF. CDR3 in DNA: TGTGCCAGCAGTTTGTCACTAGCGGGATCAGATACGCAGTATTTT.

In DNA, the CDR3 is TGTGCCAGCAGTTTATCCCCTAGCGGGATAGATACGCAGTATTTT. This translates into CASSLSPSGIDTQYF. This rearrangement joins TRBV28 to TRBJ2-3; 9 bases match TRBD2. J lost 5 bases, V lost 1 base, and 4 bases had no gene match. The CDR3 spans 15 residues. Germline CDR1 reads MDHEN; CDR2 reads SYDVKM.

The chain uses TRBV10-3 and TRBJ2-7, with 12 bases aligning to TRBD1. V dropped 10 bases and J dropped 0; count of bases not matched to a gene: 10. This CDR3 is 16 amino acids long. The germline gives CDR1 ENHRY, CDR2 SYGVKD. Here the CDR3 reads CATTGTGGINSYEQYF. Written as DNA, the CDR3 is TGTGCCACCACCGGGACAGGGGGCATCAACTCCTACGAGCAGTACTTC.

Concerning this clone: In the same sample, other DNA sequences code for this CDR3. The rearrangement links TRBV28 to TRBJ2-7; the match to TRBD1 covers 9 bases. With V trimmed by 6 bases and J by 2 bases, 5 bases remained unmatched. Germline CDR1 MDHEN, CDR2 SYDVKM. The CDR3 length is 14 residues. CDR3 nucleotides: TGTGCCAGCAGCTTACAGGGGGCGCCCTACGAGCAGTACTTC. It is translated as CASSLQGAPYEQYF.

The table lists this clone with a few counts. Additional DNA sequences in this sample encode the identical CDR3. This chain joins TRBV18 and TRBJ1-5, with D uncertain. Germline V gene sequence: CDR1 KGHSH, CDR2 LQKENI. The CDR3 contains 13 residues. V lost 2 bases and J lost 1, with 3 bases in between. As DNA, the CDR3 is TGTGCCAGCTCACCAGGAAGCAATCAGCCCCAGCATTTT. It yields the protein CASSPGSNQPQHF.

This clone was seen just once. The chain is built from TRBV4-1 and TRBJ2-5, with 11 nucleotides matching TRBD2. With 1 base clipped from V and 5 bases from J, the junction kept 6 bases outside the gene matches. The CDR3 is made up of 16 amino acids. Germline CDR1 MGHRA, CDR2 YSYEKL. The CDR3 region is CASSQGLAGGGETQYF. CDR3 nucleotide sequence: TGCGCCAGCAGCCAAGGGCTAGCGGGAGGAGGGGAGACCCAGTACTTC.

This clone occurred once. CDR3 coding DNA: TGCGCCAGCAGCTTGGGGATCGCGGATACAGGGATAAATGAAAAACTGTTTTTT. It specifies CASSLGIADTGINEKLFF. The rearrangement joins TRBV5-1 to TRBJ1-4, with a possible D match to TRBD1 (6 bases). Germline V gene lookup returns CDR1 SGHRS and CDR2 YFSETQ. This CDR3 has 18 residues. V was trimmed by 0 bases and J by 5 bases, leaving 20 bases between them.

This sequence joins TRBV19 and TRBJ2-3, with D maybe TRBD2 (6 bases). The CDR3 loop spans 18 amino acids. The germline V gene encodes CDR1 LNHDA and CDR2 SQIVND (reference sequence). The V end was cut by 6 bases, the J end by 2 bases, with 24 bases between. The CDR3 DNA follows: TGTGCCAGTAGCCCCTTGACGGGAGCCCACTTAAACACAGATACGCAGTATTTT. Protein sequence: CASSPLTGAHLNTDTQYF.

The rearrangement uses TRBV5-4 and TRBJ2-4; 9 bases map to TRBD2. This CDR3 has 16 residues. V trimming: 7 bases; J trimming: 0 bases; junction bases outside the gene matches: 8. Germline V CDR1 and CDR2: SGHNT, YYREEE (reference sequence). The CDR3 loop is CASGVGTSLAKNIQYF. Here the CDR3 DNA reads TGTGCCAGCGGGGTAGGGACTAGCTTAGCCAAAAACATTCAGTACTTC.

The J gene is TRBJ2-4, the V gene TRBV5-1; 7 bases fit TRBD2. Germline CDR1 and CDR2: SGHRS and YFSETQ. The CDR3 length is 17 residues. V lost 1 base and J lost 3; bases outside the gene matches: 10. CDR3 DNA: TGCGCCAGCAGCTTGACGCGGGAGTTGGCGGGCAAAAACATTCAGTACTTC. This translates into CASSLTRELAGKNIQYF.

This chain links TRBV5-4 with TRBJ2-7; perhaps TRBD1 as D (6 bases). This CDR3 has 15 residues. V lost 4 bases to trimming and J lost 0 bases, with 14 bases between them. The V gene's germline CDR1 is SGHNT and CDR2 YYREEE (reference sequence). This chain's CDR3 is CASSATGHDSYEQYF. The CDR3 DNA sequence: TGTGCCAGCAGCGCCACAGGGCATGACTCCTACGAGCAGTACTTC.

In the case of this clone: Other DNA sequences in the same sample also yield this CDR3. The CDR3 bases are TGTGCCAGCTCACCCCGGACAGGGGGCAATGAGCAGTTCTTC. Protein: CASSPRTGGNEQFF. The genes are TRBV18 and TRBJ2-1; 10 nucleotides agree with TRBD1. The CDR3 extends over 14 amino acids. After removal of 3 bases from V and 6 bases from J, the junction contained 2 bases not matched to a gene. Germline V lookup: CDR1 KGHSH, CDR2 LQKENI.

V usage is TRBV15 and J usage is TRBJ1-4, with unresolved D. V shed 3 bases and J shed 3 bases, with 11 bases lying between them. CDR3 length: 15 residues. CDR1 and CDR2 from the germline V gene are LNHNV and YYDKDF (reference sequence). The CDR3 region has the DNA TGTGCCACCAGCAGCCAACGGGGATCTAATGAAAAACTGTTTTTT. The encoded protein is CATSSQRGSNEKLFF.

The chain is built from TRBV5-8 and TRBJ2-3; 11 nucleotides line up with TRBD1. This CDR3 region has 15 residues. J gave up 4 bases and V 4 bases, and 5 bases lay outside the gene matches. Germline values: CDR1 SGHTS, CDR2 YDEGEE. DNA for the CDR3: TGTGCCAGCAGCGGCCGGGACAGGGGGGCAGATACGCAGTATTTT. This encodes CASSGRDRGADTQYF. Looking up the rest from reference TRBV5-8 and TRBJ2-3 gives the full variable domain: EAGVTQSPTHLIKTRGQQATLRCSPISGHTSVYWYQQALGLGLQFLLWYDEGEERNRGNFPPRFSGRQFPNYSSELNVNALELEDSALYLCASSGRDRGADTQYFGPGTRLTVL.

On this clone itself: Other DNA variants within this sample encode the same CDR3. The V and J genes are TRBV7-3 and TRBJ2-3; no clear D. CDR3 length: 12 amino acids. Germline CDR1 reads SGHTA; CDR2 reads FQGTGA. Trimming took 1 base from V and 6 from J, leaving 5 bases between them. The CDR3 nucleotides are TGTGCCAGCAGCTTAAGTGGCGATACGCAGTATTTT. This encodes CASSLSGDTQYF.

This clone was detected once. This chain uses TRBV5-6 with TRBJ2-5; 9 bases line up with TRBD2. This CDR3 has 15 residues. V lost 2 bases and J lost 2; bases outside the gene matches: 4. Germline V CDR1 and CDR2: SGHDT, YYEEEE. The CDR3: CASSLAGGIQETQYF. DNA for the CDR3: TGTGCCAGCAGCTTAGCGGGAGGAATACAAGAGACCCAGTACTTC.

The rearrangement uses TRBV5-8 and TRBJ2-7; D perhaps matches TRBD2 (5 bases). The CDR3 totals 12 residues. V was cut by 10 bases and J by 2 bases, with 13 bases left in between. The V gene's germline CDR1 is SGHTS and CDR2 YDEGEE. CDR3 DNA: TGTGCCGGAAGGAGGTTGCCCTACGAGCAGTACTTC. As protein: CAGRRLPYEQYF.

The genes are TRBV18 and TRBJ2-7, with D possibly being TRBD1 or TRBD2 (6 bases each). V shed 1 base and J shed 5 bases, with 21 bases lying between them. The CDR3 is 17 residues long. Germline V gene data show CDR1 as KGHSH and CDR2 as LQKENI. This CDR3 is CASSPLRFTGALDEQYF. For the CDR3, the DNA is TGTGCCAGCTCACCACTCCGATTCACGGGGGCGCTTGACGAGCAGTACTTC.

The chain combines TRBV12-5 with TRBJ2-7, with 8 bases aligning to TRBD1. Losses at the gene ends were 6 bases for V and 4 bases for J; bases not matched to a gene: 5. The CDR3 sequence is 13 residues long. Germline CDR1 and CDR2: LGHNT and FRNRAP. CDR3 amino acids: CASGRTGLYEQYF. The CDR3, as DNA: TGTGCTAGTGGCCGGACAGGGCTTTACGAGCAGTACTTC.

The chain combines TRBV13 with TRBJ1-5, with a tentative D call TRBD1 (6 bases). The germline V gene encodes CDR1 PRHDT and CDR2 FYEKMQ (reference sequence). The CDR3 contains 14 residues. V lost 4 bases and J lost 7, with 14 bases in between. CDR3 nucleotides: TGTGCCAGCAGCTCAAGCCGGGACATACAGCCCCAGCATTTT. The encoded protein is CASSSSRDIQPQHF. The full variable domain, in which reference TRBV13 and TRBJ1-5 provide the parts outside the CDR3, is AAGVIQSPRHLIKEKRETATLKCYPIPRHDTVYWYQQGPGQDPQFLISFYEKMQSDKGSIPDRFSAQQFSDYHSELNMSSLELGDSALYFCASSSSRDIQPQHFGDGTRLSIL.

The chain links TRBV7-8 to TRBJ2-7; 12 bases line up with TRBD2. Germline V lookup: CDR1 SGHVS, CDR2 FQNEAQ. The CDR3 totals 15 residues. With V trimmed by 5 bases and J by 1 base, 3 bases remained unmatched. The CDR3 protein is CASSRTSGRSYEQYF. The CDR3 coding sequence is TGTGCCAGCAGCCGCACTAGCGGGAGGTCCTACGAGCAGTACTTC.

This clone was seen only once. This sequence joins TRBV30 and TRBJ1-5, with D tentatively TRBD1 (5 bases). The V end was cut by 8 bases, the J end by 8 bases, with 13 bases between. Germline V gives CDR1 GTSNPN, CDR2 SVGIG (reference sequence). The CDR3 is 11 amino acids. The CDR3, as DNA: TGTGCCGGGCTAGGGGTCGAGCCCCAGCATTTT. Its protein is CAGLGVEPQHF. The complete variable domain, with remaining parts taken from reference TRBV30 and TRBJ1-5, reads SQTIHQWPATLVQPVGSPLSLECTVEGTSNPNLYWYRQAAGRGLQLLFYSVGIGQISSEVPQNLSASRPQDRQFILSSKKLLLSDSGFYLCAGLGVEPQHFGDGTRLSIL.

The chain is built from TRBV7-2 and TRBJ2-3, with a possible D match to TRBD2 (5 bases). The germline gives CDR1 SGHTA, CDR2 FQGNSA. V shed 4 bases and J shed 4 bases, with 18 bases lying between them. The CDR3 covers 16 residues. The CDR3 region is CASSYQAARWADTQYF. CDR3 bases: TGTGCCAGCAGCTACCAAGCGGCCCGTTGGGCAGATACGCAGTATTTT.